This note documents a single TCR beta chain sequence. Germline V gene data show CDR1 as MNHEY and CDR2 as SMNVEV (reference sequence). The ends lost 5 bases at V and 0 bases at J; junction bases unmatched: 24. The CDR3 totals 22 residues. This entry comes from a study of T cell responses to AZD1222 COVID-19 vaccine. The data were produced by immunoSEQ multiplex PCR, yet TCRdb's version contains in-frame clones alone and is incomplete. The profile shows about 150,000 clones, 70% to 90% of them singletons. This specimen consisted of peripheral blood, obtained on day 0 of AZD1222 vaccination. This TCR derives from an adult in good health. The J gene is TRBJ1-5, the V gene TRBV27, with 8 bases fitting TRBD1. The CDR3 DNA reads TGTGCCAGCAGTGGGAGGGACAGGTCCCATTTAGAGCTCCTTTATAGCAATCAGCCCCAGCATTTT. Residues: CASSGRDRSHLELLYSNQPQHF.